Below, one T cell receptor (beta chain) is given with its context. Its matching antigen is unknown. V was clipped by 2 bases and J by 5 bases; unmatched bases: 4. CDR1 and CDR2 from the germline V gene are MNHEY and SVGAGI. The CDR3 consists of 15 residues. Preparation of the TCRbeta library involved a method that used unique molecular identifiers. In TCRdb, the PCR reads were re-called with MiXCR into one record per CDR3 protein. Here the sample spans about 980,000 distinct CDR3 sequences, 25% to 30% being singletons. These data originate in a study of T-cell reconstitution after alpha-beta-depleted transplantation in children. Study-wide points: Surviving recipient cells, namely T cells and thymic progenitors, were the source of high day-60 TCRbeta diversity in some patients. It was reported that alpha-beta T cells came from several hundred expanded graft clones (about two months after transplant). Newly produced T cells mostly accounted for T-cell counts and diversity one year post-transplant.

Sequenced here: PBMCs, mostly from graft donor cells, sampled 360 days after TCRalphabeta/CD19-depleted stem cell transplant. The clonotype comes from a boy under two years old who had a stem cell transplant for SCID, so the T cells may come from the graft donor. The chain carries TRBV6-5 and TRBJ2-1; 9 bases map to TRBD2. The chain's CDR3 is CASSYHSGGDNEQFF. The CDR3 DNA sequence: TGTGCCAGCAGTTACCATAGCGGGGGAGACAATGAGCAGTTCTTC.